The sequence of this T cell receptor (beta chain) was determined in a study of memory CD4+ T cells and cytomegalovirus serostatus. Background on the study: Donors were healthy Belgian adults, several CMV seropositive and about two dozen seronegative. General study findings and limits: Median bootstrapped AUC for CMV status was about 0.96 originally, roughly 0.92 US-trained.

The trim removed 4 bases at V and 3 bases at J, leaving 4 bases unmatched. Germline V gene sequence: CDR1 MNHNY, CDR2 SVGAGI (reference sequence). CDR3 size: 14 residues. This clone was seen a few times. The antigen remains undetermined. Profiling relied on immunoSEQ multiplex PCR, and the TCRdb table lists in-frame clones only, not all of them. Among 80,000 or so clones listed, 60% to 80% were seen once. Single viable CD3+CD4+CD8-CD45RO+ cells were sorted as the memory CD4+ T cells. After thawing, CD4+ T cells were positively selected. Sequenced sample: memory CD4+ T cells from blood. This TCR came from an adult in good health and CMV-seropositive. The rearrangement uses TRBV6-6 and TRBJ1-1; 8 positions agree with TRBD1. The CDR3 DNA follows: TGTGCCAGCAGTTTCGGACAGGGCGACACTGAAGCTTTCTTT. This gives the protein CASSFGQGDTEAFF.